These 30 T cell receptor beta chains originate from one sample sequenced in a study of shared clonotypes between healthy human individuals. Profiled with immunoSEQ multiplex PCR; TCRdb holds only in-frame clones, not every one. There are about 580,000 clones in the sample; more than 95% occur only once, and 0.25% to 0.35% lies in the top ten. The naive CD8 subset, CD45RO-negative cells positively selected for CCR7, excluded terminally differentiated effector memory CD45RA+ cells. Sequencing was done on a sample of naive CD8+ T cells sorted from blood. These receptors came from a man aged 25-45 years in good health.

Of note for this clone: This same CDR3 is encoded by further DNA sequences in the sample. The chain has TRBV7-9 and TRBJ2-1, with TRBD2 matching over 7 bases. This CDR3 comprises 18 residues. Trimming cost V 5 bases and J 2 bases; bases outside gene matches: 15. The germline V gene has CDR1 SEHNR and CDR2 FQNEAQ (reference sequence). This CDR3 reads CASSPGSWERGTYNEQFF. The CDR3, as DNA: TGTGCCAGCAGCCCGGGATCGTGGGAGCGGGGTACCTACAATGAGCAGTTCTTC.

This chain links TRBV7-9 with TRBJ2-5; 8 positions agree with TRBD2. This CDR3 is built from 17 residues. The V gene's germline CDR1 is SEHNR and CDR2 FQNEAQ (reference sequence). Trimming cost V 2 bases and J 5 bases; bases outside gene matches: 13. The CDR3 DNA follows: TGTGCCAGCAGCTTATTCTACCGGGAGGGCTATGATGAGACCCAGTACTTC. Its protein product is CASSLFYREGYDETQYF.

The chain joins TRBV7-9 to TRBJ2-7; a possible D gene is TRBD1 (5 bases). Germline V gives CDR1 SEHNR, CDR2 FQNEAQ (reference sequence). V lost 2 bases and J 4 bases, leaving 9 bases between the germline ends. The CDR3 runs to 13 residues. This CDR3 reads CASSLPGKYEQYF. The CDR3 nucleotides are TGTGCCAGCAGCTTACCAGGGAAGTACGAGCAGTACTTC.

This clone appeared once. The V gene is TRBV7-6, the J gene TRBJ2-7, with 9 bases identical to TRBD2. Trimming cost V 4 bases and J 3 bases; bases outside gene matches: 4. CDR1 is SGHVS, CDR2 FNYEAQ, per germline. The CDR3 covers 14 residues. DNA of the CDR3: TGTGCCAGCAGCTGGACTAGCGTTGGCTACGAGCAGTACTTC. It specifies CASSWTSVGYEQYF.

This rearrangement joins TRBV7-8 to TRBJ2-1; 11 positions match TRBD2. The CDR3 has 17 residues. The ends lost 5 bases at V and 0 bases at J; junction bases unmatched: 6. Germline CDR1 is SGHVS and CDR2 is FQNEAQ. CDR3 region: CASSPGTSGYSYNEQFF. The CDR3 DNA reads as TGTGCCAGCAGCCCGGGGACTAGCGGTTACTCCTACAATGAGCAGTTCTTC. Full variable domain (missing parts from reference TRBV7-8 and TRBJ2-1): GAGVSQSPRYKVAKRGQDVALRCDPISGHVSLFWYQQALGQGPEFLTYFQNEAQLDKSGLPSDRFFAERPEGSVSTLKIQRTQQEDSAVYLCASSPGTSGYSYNEQFFGPGTRLTVL.

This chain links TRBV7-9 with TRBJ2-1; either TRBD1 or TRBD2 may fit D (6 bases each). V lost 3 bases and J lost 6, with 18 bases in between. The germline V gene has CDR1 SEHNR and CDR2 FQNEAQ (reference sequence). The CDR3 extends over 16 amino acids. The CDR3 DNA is TGTGCCAGCAGCTTTTTATCCGGAGGGGGTCCCAATGAGCAGTTCTTC. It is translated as CASSFLSGGGPNEQFF.

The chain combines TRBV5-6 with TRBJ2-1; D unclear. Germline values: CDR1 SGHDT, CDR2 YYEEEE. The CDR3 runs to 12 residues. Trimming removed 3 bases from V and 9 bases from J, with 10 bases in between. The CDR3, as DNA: TGTGCCAGCAGCTCGGAACCTACTGAGCAGTTCTTC. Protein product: CASSSEPTEQFF.

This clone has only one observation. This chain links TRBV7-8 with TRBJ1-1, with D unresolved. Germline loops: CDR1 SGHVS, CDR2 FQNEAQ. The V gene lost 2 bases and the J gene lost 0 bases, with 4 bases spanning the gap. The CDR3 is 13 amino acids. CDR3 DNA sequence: TGTGCCAGCAGCTTATATCTGAACACTGAAGCTTTCTTT. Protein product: CASSLYLNTEAFF.

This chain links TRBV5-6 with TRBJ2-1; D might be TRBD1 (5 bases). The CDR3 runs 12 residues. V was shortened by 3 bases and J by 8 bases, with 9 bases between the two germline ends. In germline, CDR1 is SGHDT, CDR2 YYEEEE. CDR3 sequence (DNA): TGTGCCAGCAGCTCCAGGGTACATGAGCAGTTCTTC. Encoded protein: CASSSRVHEQFF.

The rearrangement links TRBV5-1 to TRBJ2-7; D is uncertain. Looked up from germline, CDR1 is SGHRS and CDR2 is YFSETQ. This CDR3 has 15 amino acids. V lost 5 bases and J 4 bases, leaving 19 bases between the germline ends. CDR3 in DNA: TGCGCCAGCAGTGGAGTGGCGAACAGTGATTACGAGCAGTACTTC. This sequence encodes CASSGVANSDYEQYF.

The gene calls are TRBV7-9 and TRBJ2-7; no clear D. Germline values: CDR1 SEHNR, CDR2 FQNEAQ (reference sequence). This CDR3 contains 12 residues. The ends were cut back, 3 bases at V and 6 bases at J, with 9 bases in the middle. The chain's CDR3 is CASSFQPPEQYF. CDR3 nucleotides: TGTGCCAGCAGCTTCCAGCCTCCCGAGCAGTACTTC.

The chain's CDR3 is CASSDGGLSYEQYF. CDR3 in DNA: TGTGCCAGTAGCGACGGGGGACTATCCTACGAGCAGTACTTC. The chain couples TRBV19 to TRBJ2-7; 7 nucleotides match TRBD2. J lost 1 base, V lost 6 bases, and 6 bases had no gene match. CDR1 LNHDA and CDR2 SQIVND come from the germline V gene (reference sequence). The CDR3 contains 14 residues.

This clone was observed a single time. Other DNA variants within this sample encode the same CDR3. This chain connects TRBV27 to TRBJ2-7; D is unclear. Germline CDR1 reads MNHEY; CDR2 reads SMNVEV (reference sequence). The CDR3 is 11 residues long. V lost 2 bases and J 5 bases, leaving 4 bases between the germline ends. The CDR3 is CASSLGHEQYF. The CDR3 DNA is TGTGCCAGCAGTTTAGGACACGAGCAGTACTTC.

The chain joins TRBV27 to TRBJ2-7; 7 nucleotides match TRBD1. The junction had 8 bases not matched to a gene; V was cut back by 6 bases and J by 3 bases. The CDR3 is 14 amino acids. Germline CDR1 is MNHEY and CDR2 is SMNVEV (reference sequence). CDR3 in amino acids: CASRFLTGNYEQYF. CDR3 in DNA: TGTGCCAGCAGATTTCTGACAGGGAACTACGAGCAGTACTTC.

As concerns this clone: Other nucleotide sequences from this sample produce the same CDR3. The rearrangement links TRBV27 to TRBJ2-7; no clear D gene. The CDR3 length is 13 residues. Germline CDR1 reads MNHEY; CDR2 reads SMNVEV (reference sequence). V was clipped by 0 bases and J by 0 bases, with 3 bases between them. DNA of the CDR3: TGTGCCAGCAGTTTATCCATCTCCTACGAGCAGTACTTC. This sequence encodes CASSLSISYEQYF.

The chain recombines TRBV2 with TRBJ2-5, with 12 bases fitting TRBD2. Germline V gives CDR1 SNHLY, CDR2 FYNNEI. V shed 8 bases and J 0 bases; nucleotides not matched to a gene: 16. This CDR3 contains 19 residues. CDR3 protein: CASPGASGRAGGYQETQYF. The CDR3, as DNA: TGTGCCAGCCCGGGGGCTAGCGGGAGGGCCGGCGGGTACCAAGAGACCCAGTACTTC.

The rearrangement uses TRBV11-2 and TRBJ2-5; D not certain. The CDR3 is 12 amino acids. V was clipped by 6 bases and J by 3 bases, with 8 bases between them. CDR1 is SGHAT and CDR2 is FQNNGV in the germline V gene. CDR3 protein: CASRSVEETQYF. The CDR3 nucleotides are TGTGCCAGCAGATCCGTCGAAGAGACCCAGTACTTC.

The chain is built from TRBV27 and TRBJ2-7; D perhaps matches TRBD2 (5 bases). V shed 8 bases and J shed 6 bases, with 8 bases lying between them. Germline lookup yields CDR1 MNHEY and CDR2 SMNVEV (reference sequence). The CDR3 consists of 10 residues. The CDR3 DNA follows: TGTGCCAGCGGCCGGGGCGAGCAGTACTTC. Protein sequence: CASGRGEQYF.

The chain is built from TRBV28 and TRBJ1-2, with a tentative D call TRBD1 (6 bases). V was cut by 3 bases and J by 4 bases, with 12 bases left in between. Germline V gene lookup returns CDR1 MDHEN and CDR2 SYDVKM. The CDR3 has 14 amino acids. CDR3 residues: CASSFQGRFYGYTF. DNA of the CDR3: TGTGCCAGCAGTTTTCAGGGGCGCTTCTATGGCTACACCTTC.

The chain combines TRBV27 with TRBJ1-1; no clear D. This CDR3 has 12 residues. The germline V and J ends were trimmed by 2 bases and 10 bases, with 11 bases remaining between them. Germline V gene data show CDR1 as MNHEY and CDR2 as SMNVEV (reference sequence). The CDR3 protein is CASSLIGSPAFF. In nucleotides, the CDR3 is TGTGCCAGCAGTTTAATCGGTTCCCCAGCTTTCTTT.

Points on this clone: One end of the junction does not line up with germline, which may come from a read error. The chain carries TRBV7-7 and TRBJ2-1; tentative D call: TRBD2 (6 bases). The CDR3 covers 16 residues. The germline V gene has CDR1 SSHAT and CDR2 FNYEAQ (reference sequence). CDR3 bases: TGTGCTAGCAGTCCGGAGGGCTCGAGCTCCTACAATGAGCAGTTCTTC. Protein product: CASSPEGSSSYNEQFF.

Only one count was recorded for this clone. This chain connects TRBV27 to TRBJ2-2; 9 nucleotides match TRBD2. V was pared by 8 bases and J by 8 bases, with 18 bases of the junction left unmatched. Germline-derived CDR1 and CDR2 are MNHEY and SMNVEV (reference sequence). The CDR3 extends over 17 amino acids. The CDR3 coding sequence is TGTGCCAGCCATGAGGGGTGGCATAGCGGGAGTCCGGGGGAGCTGTTTTTT. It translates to CASHEGWHSGSPGELFF.

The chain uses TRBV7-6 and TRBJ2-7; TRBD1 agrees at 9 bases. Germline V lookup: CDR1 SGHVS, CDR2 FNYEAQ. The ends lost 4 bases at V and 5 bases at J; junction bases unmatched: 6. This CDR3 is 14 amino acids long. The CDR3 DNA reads TGTGCCAGCAGCTATAGACAGGGGGTCCACGAGCAGTACTTC. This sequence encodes CASSYRQGVHEQYF.

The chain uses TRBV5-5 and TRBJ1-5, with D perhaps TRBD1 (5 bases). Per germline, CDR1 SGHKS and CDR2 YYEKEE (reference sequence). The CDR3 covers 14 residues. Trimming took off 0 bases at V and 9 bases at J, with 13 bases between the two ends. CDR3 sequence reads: CASSLGGAFGPQHF. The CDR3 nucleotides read TGTGCCAGCAGCTTGGGAGGGGCTTTTGGGCCCCAGCATTTT.

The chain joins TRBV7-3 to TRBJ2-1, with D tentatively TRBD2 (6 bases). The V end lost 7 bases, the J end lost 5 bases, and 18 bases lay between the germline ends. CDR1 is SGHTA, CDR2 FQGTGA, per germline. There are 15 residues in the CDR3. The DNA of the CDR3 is TGTGCCAGCACCAACACCGGGGAGGATGACAATGAGCAGTTCTTC. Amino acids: CASTNTGEDDNEQFF.

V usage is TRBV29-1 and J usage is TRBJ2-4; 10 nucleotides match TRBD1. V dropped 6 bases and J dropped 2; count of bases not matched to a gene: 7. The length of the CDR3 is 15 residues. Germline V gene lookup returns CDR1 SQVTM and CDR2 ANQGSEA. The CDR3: CSVVTGGKTKNIQYF. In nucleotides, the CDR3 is TGCAGCGTGGTGACAGGGGGCAAAACCAAAAACATTCAGTACTTC.

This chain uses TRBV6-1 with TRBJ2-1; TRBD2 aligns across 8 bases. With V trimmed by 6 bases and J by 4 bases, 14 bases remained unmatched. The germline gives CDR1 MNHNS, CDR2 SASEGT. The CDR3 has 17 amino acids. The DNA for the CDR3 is TGTGCCAGCAGGGAAAGAGCGGGAGTCGGGGGTTACAATGAGCAGTTCTTC. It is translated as CASRERAGVGGYNEQFF.

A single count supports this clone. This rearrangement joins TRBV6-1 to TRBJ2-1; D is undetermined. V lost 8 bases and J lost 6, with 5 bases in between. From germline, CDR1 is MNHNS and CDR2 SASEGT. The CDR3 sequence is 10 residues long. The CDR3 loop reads CASDLNEQFF. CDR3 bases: TGTGCCAGCGACCTCAATGAGCAGTTCTTC.

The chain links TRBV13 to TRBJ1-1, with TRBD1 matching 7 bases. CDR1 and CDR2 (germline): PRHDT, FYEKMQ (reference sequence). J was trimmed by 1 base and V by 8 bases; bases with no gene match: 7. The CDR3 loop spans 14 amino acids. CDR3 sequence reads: CASPDRQGNTEAFF. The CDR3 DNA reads TGTGCCAGCCCGGACAGGCAAGGGAACACTGAAGCTTTCTTT.

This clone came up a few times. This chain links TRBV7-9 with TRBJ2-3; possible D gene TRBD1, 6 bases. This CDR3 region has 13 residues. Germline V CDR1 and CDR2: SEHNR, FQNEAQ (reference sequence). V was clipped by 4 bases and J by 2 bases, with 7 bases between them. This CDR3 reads CASSSGDTDTQYF. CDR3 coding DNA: TGTGCCAGCAGCTCAGGGGACACAGATACGCAGTATTTT.